This T cell receptor (beta chain) was recovered during a study of T cell repertoires in cytomegalovirus infection. Overall study: Both recently identified HLA-C-restricted and well-studied HLA-B-restricted CMV epitopes were used in the study.

This CDR3 comprises 15 residues. Losses at the gene ends were 4 bases for V and 8 bases for J; bases not matched to a gene: 11. The germline V gene encodes CDR1 LNHDA and CDR2 SQIVND (reference sequence). Note on this clonotype: Its antigen is as yet unknown.

One entry per CDR3 protein, called by TCRdb with MiXCR from the reads. The table records roughly 990,000 distinct CDR3 sequences, 31% of them present only once. The genes are TRBV19 and TRBJ1-2; the match to TRBD1 covers 9 bases. Sequenced here: cultured CD8+ T cells from PBMCs, sampled from culture after CMV antigen stimulation. The sequence came from a human donor in good health (CMV status not recorded). Some clones in this sample may be carry-over from other donors' samples. This chain's CDR3 is CASSTMPWTGAGYTF. The CDR3 DNA follows: TGTGCCAGTAGTACGATGCCCTGGACAGGGGCCGGCTACACCTTC.